These T cell receptor beta chains were read from a single sample in a study of glioma-infiltrating T cells. MiXCR, applied by TCRdb to the multiplex PCR reads, yields one record per CDR3 protein. The repertoire holds approximately 100,000 distinct CDR3 sequences, about 30% seen once, with approximately 46% in the top ten. Material for sequencing was glioma tissue, nonneoplastic brain tissue, or PBMCs (not recorded which). These receptor sequences come from a human donor with low-grade glioma or glioblastoma, undergoing nonglioma brain surgery, or in good health (not recorded which). Both conserved end residues are part of each CDR3. Each record gives: D gene, J gene, clone size, V gene, CDR3 protein, CDR3 DNA. D genes are given only for firm matches. Not all rows give a size; the values are once, few, many and, for expanded clones, a class.

.,TRBJ1-3,.,TRBV3-1,CASSQEGRQLYSGNTIYF,TGTGCCAGCAGCCAAGAGGGCAGGCAGCTTTACTCTGGAAACACCATATATTTT
TRBD1,TRBJ2-1,.,TRBV11-1,CASSMTGTGGSNEQFF,TGTGCCAGCAGCATGACCGGGACAGGGGGCTCCAATGAGCAGTTCTTC
.,TRBJ2-6,many,TRBV3-1,CASSRGSGANVLTF,TGTGCCAGCAGCCGCGGCAGTGGGGCCAACGTCCTGACTTTC
.,TRBJ2-4,.,TRBV10-3,CAISPGTTENIQYF,TGTGCCATCAGCCCCGGGACCACCGAAAACATTCAGTACTTC
.,TRBJ2-7,many,TRBV15,CATSRDPGTYEQYF,TGTGCCACCAGCAGAGACCCGGGCACCTACGAGCAGTACTTC
.,TRBJ1-6,.,TRBV11-1,CASSLRTVANSPLHF,TGTGCCAGCAGCCTACGGACAGTGGCGAATTCACCCCTCCACTTT
.,TRBJ1-1,many,TRBV10-3,CAISAQGRNTEAFF,TGTGCCATCAGTGCGCAGGGGAGGAACACTGAAGCTTTCTTT
TRBD1,TRBJ1-1,many,TRBV20-1,CSALLDRGGTEAFF,TGCAGTGCTCTACTGGACAGGGGAGGGACTGAAGCTTTCTTT
TRBD1,TRBJ2-1,many,TRBV4-2,CASNGQGGSYNEQFF,TGTGCCAGCAATGGACAGGGGGGGAGCTACAATGAGCAGTTCTTC
TRBD2,TRBJ2-3,many,TRBV6-1,CASNKAGGSSDTQYF,TGTGCCAGCAATAAGGCGGGGGGTTCTTCAGATACGCAGTATTTT
.,TRBJ2-7,many,TRBV27,CASSPSGAGYEQYF,TGTGCCAGCAGTCCCTCAGGAGCTGGATACGAGCAGTACTTC
.,TRBJ1-4,few,TRBV2,CASRSDSREKLFF,TGTGCCAGCAGATCGGACAGTAGGGAAAAACTGTTTTTT
.,TRBJ1-3,many,TRBV6-1,CASSLDIGNTIYF,TGTGCCAGCAGCCTAGACATTGGAAACACCATATATTTT
.,TRBJ1-1,few,TRBV19,CASSRKTTEAFF,TGTGCCAGTAGTCGAAAGACCACTGAAGCTTTCTTT
.,TRBJ1-1,many,TRBV6-1,CASNWNTEAFF,TGTGCCAGCAACTGGAACACTGAAGCTTTCTTT
.,TRBJ2-3,many,TRBV11-1,CASSLDLAGRTDTQYF,TGTGCCAGCAGCTTAGACTTGGCGGGGCGCACAGATACGCAGTATTTT
TRBD1,TRBJ2-7,.,TRBV19,CASSMKGQGPYEQYF,TGTGCCAGTAGTATGAAGGGACAGGGGCCCTACGAGCAGTACTTC
.,TRBJ2-7,.,TRBV19,CASSGQLDSYEQYF,TGTGCCAGTAGTGGACAGCTAGACTCCTACGAGCAGTACTTC
TRBD1,TRBJ2-7,many,TRBV6-2/TRBV6-3,CASIPGQATYEQYF,TGTGCCAGCATTCCGGGACAGGCAACCTACGAGCAGTACTTC
.,TRBJ2-3,.,TRBV12-3/TRBV12-4,CASSPTGTDTQYF,TGTGCCAGCAGTCCGACCGGCACAGATACGCAGTATTTT
.,TRBJ1-4,.,TRBV7-9,CASSLVQTNEKLFF,TGTGCCAGCAGCTTAGTCCAGACTAATGAAAAACTGTTTTTT
.,TRBJ1-1,many,TRBV6-2/TRBV6-3,CASSYSIYMNTEAFF,TGTGCCAGCAGTTACTCGATTTATATGAACACTGAAGCTTTCTTT
.,TRBJ2-7,.,TRBV20-1,CSALPYSGGAPAYEQYF,TGCAGTGCGCTTCCGTACTCAGGGGGGGCTCCGGCCTACGAGCAGTACTTC
.,TRBJ2-1,.,TRBV2,CASSADRSNEQFF,TGTGCCAGCAGCGCGGACAGATCCAATGAGCAGTTCTTC